The following is a T cell receptor beta chain sequence with its context. The antigen it binds to is not known. One base away there is no much larger clone; base qualities are not given. Other DNA sequences in this specimen translate into the identical CDR3. Whole blood was collected in K2EDTA tubes by collaborating institutions according to the institutions' own protocols. For TCRbeta analysis, collaborators shipped samples in one of three forms: frozen whole blood, isolated PBMCs, or DNA extracted from either of those sample types. Sequences SGHRS (CDR1) and YFSETQ (CDR2) are obtained from the germline V gene. V has 4 bases trimmed and J has 1 base trimmed; junction bases matching no gene number 3. Counted from cysteine to phenylalanine, this CDR3 has 14 amino acids. The kept DNA is CDR3 alone, 42 bases in frame from the first base. The record originates from a study of blood T cell repertoires in COVID-19 (TCRdb year 2020). The study in broad terms: Samples covering the acute and convalescent phases of COVID-19 were provided by collaborators in the United States, Italy and Spain. The material from the prospective study consisted of cDNA or gDNA derived from T cells, B-cell-depleted T cells, or PBMCs. Deeply sampled blood TCRbeta repertoires from subjects exposed to, actively infected with, or recovered from COVID-19 were included in the dataset. The repertoires were released in a freely available public database intended as a resource for research on the immune response to SARS-CoV-2. Samples were obtained from the ongoing ImmuneRACE study (first 160 participants) and from 1,000 to 1,500 subjects provided by 6 global collaborators. A de-identified subject ID, COVID-19 status, age in years and sex were almost always included in the sample metadata. HLA class I and class II types, where available, came from metadata supplied by the sample provider rather than from assay-based typing. The investigation overall reported the following: How much clinical and demographic metadata was included differed by source and by participant, and the metadata was provided uncurated.

TCRbeta CDR3 regions were amplified from genomic DNA by means of the immunoSEQ Assay, a bias-controlled multiplex PCR. The paper's data handling went like this. The number of nucleated cells in each sample was estimated from the amplification of reference gene primers within the assay. Sequence reads were collapsed and filtered to measure the absolute abundance of every unique TCRbeta CDR3 rearrangement. For each sample, productive Simpson clonality was calculated as the square root of Simpson's diversity index across productive rearrangements. The source is immuneACCESS, and TCRdb retained only in-frame sequences with V and J called. Part of the clones is not carried over; for the studies checked, unresolved V genes explain less than half of this, and the remainder is unexplained. V, J and clone size are taken as reported in that table, and D and trimming were inferred from the DNA itself. This sample holds 150,000 or so clones; roughly nine tenths were observed only once. The ten most abundant clones make up over 15% of the sample.

Sequenced: peripheral blood. This clonotype was obtained from a man aged 55 to 70 with active or convalescent COVID-19. The rearranged chain carries TRBV5-1 and TRBJ2-7; TRBD1 aligns with 9 central bases. The sequenced DNA is TGCGCCAGCAGCACCGGGACAGGGTCCTACGAGCAGTACTTC. This encodes CASSTGTGSYEQYF.